This TCR beta chain stems from a study of shared clonotypes between healthy human individuals. Comments on this clone: Its antigen is unknown.

Whole-study findings and limits: Clonotypes that were shared across four donors made up 4% to 6% of naive CD4 clonotypes.

V dropped 6 bases and J dropped 1 base, with 9 bases sitting between them. In germline, CDR1 is MGHRA, CDR2 YSYEKL. The CDR3 has 13 residues. Over several immunoSEQ plates, each subset's genomic DNA was distributed in even portions. Authors' processing steps: Junction-only immunoSEQ sequences carried no quality scores, so filtering differed. Profiled with immunoSEQ multiplex PCR; TCRdb holds only in-frame clones, not every one. V and J calls and clone size are as listed in that table; D and trimming were resolved from the DNA. The sample has approximately 1,500,000 clones, 95% to 99% seen once. Sequenced: naive CD4+ T cells sorted from blood. Specified subset: CD45RA+ positively selected. The chain couples TRBV4-1 to TRBJ2-5; D unclear. This TCR came from a man aged 25-40 years in good health. CDR3 residues: CASSHSTQETQYF. The CDR3 nucleotides read TGCGCCAGCAGTCATTCCACCCAAGAGACCCAGTACTTC.